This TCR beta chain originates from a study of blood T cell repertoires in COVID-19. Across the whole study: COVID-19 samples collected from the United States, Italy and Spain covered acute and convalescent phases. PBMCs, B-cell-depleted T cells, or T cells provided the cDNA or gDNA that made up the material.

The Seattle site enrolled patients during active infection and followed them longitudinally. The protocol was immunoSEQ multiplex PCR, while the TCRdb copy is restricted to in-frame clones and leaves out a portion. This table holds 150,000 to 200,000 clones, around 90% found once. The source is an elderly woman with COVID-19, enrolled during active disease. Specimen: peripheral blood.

For the CDR3, the DNA is TGTGCCAGCACCCTGGACAGGGCCTACGAGCAGTACTTC. Its protein product is CASTLDRAYEQYF. The chain couples TRBV5-4 to TRBJ2-7, with 8 bases lining up with TRBD1. J lost 2 bases, V lost 6 bases, and 4 bases had no gene match. CDR1 is SGHNT and CDR2 is YYREEE in the germline V gene (reference sequence). This CDR3 is 13 amino acids long.